This T cell receptor beta chain was found in a study of blood T cell repertoires in COVID-19. Study at large: COVID-19 samples from acute and convalescent phases originated in the United States, Italy and Spain. The cDNA or gDNA used as material had been derived from T cells, B-cell-depleted T cells, or PBMCs.

As processed by the authors: Counts of nucleated cells, estimated from reference gene primer amplification, were obtained. TCRdb's copy holds only in-frame clones and misses some; the assay was immunoSEQ multiplex PCR. The V and J calls and the clone size are those of that table, but D and trimming were determined from the DNA. Found here are some 49,000 clones, 82% of them singletons; the top ten hold approximately 3%. This CDR3 comprises 14 residues. V was shortened by 8 bases and J by 4 bases, with 17 bases between the two germline ends. Germline V lookup: CDR1 MDHEN, CDR2 SYDVKM. The sequencing sample was made of peripheral blood. J is TRBJ1-2 and V is TRBV28; possible D gene TRBD1, 5 bases. This receptor was taken from a woman aged 60 to 75 with acute or convalescent COVID-19. The DNA for the CDR3 is TGTGCCAGCGCGAACGGAGCGGGACTCTATGGCTACACCTTC. Its translation is CASANGAGLYGYTF.